Following are 21 T cell receptor beta chains from one sample sequenced in a study of patients and donors after allogeneic stem cell transplantation. TCRdb reanalysed the RT-PCR reads using MiXCR and keeps one entry per CDR3 protein. Of some 880,000 distinct CDR3 sequences detected, about a sixth appear once; the ten largest clones hold 6%. Sequencing was carried out using blood, either unsorted or a sorted T cell fraction (not recorded which). Receptors originate from a human donor who was either an allogeneic HSCT recipient or a stem cell or donor lymphocyte infusion donor (not recorded which). It is not recorded whose cells these are; they may come from a transplant donor.

There are a few counts of this clonotype. This rearrangement joins TRBV20-1 to TRBJ2-7; D is undetermined. The CDR3 runs 10 residues. Germline V gene sequence: CDR1 DFQATT, CDR2 SNEGSKA (reference sequence). Trimming left V 5 bases short and J 6 bases short, with 8 bases between. This CDR3 reads CSAAQAEQYF. Written as DNA, the CDR3 is TGCAGTGCTGCCCAGGCCGAGCAGTACTTC.

This clonotype has only a few counts. This chain links TRBV29-1 with TRBJ1-2; a possible D gene is TRBD1 (5 bases). Germline CDR1 reads SQVTM; CDR2 reads ANQGSEA. V was cut by 3 bases and J by 7 bases, with 12 bases left in between. This CDR3 has 12 amino acids. The DNA of the CDR3 is TGCAGCGTTGAGGCTGGCGGGGGTGGCTACACCTTC. Translation: CSVEAGGGGYTF. Full variable domain (missing parts from reference TRBV29-1 and TRBJ1-2): SAVISQKPSRDICQRGTSLTIQCQVDSQVTMMFWYRQQPGQSLTLIATANQGSEATYESGFVIDKFPISRPNLTFSTLTVSNMSPEDSSIYLCSVEAGGGGYTFGSGTRLTVV.

There are many counts of this clonotype. V is TRBV7-2 and J is TRBJ2-7, with 7 bases fitting TRBD1. V gave up 6 bases and J gave up 3 bases; unmatched junction bases: 11. CDR1 SGHTA and CDR2 FQGNSA come from the germline V gene. The CDR3 loop spans 15 amino acids. The CDR3 sequence is CASSLAIGQDYEQYF. The CDR3 DNA reads TGTGCCAGCAGTCTAGCAATTGGACAGGACTACGAGCAGTACTTC.

The sample holds a few counts of this clonotype. This chain uses TRBV12-3 or TRBV12-4 with TRBJ1-2, with D possibly being TRBD1 (5 bases). Trimming took off 2 bases at V and 8 bases at J, with 18 bases between the two ends. This CDR3 contains 15 residues. CDR3 bases: TGTGCCAGCAGTTTAAGTGGCAGGGTATCGCAGGGCTACACCTTC. Its translation: CASSLSGRVSQGYTF.

At least ten counts were recorded for this clonotype. This chain connects TRBV12-3 or TRBV12-4 to TRBJ2-5; D gene unclear. Trimming stripped 3 bases from V and 2 bases from J, with 7 bases between. This CDR3 region has 13 residues. The CDR3 here is CASSFRAQETQYF. Written as DNA, the CDR3 is TGTGCCAGCAGTTTCCGGGCACAAGAGACCCAGTACTTC.

The chain is built from TRBV15 and TRBJ2-2; D is perhaps TRBD1 (5 bases). Trimming removed 0 bases at V and 0 bases at J, with 11 bases between. Germline CDR1 reads LNHNV; CDR2 reads YYDKDF (reference sequence). CDR3 length equals 17 residues. The DNA of the CDR3 is TGTGCCACCAGCAGAGATATCAGCAGGGCGAACACCGGGGAGCTGTTTTTT. As protein: CATSRDISRANTGELFF.

The gene calls are TRBV7-3 and TRBJ2-7; 10 bases match TRBD2. The J segment lost 6 bases and the V segment lost 5 bases, leaving 7 bases of the junction unmatched. Germline V CDR1 and CDR2: SGHTA, FQGTGA. The CDR3 contains 14 residues. CDR3 DNA sequence: TGTGCCAGCAGCACGCTAGCGGGAGTAGGCGAGCAGTACTTC. Protein: CASSTLAGVGEQYF.

This clonotype was observed a few times. The V call is TRBV7-9, the J call TRBJ1-4, with a possible D match to TRBD1 (5 bases). V was trimmed by 1 base and J by 8 bases, leaving 11 bases between them. This CDR3 contains 14 residues. Looked up from germline, CDR1 is SEHNR and CDR2 is FQNEAQ (reference sequence). The CDR3 here is CASSLGPGREKLFF. The CDR3 nucleotides read TGTGCCAGCAGCTTAGGACCAGGGCGAGAAAAACTGTTTTTT.

The V call is TRBV5-1, the J call TRBJ2-7, with 14 bases fitting TRBD2. The CDR3 extends over 18 amino acids. Germline V CDR1 and CDR2: SGHRS, YFSETQ. The V segment lost 0 bases and the J segment 3 bases; nucleotides outside the gene matches: 8. In nucleotides, the CDR3 is TGCGCCAGCAGCTTGGGGGGACTAGCGGGAGTCGGTGACTACGAGCAGTACTTC. The encoded protein is CASSLGGLAGVGDYEQYF.

V gene TRBV6-5 combines with J gene TRBJ2-7; no reliable D call. The germline gives CDR1 MNHEY, CDR2 SVGAGI. The CDR3 sequence is 14 residues long. V was trimmed by 2 bases and J by 3 bases, leaving 11 bases between them. CDR3 DNA: TGTGCCAGCAGTTACGCGCAGTTACTCTACGAGCAGTACTTC. Its translation: CASSYAQLLYEQYF.

In its sample, this clonotype was seen a few times. The chain joins TRBV12-3 or TRBV12-4 to TRBJ2-1; no clear D. V shed 3 bases and J shed 2 bases, with 8 bases lying between them. CDR3 size: 14 residues. This CDR3 is CASSFELTYNEQFF. The CDR3 nucleotides read TGTGCCAGCAGTTTCGAGCTGACCTACAATGAGCAGTTCTTC.

This clonotype was seen only a few times. V is TRBV4-3 and J is TRBJ2-7; TRBD1 agrees at 8 bases. Germline trimming cut 1 base from V and 7 bases from J; bases unmatched to any gene: 6. Looked up from germline, CDR1 is LGHNA and CDR2 is YSLEER. This CDR3 has 14 amino acids. Written as DNA, the CDR3 is TGCGCCAGCAGCCAAGGGACAGGGCCTGGGGAGCAGTACTTC. Encoded protein: CASSQGTGPGEQYF.

The table lists this clonotype with a few counts. The rearrangement uses TRBV5-1 and TRBJ2-1; 14 nucleotides agree with TRBD2. The germline CDR1 and CDR2 sequences are SGHRS and YFSETQ. This CDR3 has 16 amino acids. With V trimmed by 4 bases and J by 3 bases, 3 bases remained unmatched. This chain's CDR3 is CASSQGTSGSYNEQFF. The CDR3 nucleotides read TGCGCCAGCAGCCAGGGGACTAGCGGGAGCTACAATGAGCAGTTCTTC.

This clonotype has just a few counts. CDR3 protein: CASSELGTPNEKLFF. The CDR3 coding sequence is TGTGCCAGCAGCGAGCTCGGGACACCGAATGAAAAACTGTTTTTT. The chain couples TRBV7-9 to TRBJ1-4; D may be TRBD1 (6 bases). Between the trimmed V and J ends, which lost 5 bases and 5 bases, there was a span of 15 bases. The CDR3 runs to 15 residues. CDR1 is SEHNR and CDR2 is FQNEAQ in the germline V gene (reference sequence).

This clonotype was seen a handful of times. This CDR3 is CASIHREGGNYEQYF. CDR3 coding DNA: TGTGCCAGCATCCACAGGGAGGGGGGGAACTACGAGCAGTACTTC. V usage is TRBV6-1 and J usage is TRBJ2-7, with D possibly TRBD2 on 7 matching bases. V was pared by 7 bases and J by 3 bases, with 19 bases between. This CDR3 spans 15 amino acids. Germline V gene data show CDR1 as MNHNS and CDR2 as SASEGT.

The chain joins TRBV7-2 to TRBJ2-1; tentative D call: TRBD1 (6 bases). The length of the CDR3 is 14 residues. Trimming left V 7 bases short and J 4 bases short, with 14 bases between. Looked up from germline, CDR1 is SGHTA and CDR2 is FQGNSA. Here the CDR3 DNA reads TGTGCCAGCATCCTAGACAGGCGTTACAATGAGCAGTTCTTC. Its protein is CASILDRRYNEQFF.

This clonotype showed up just a few times. The gene calls are TRBV5-4 and TRBJ2-5, with TRBD1 identical over 11 bases. Trimming took 0 bases from V and 4 from J; bases not matched to a gene: 8. Germline CDR1 and CDR2: SGHNT and YYREEE (reference sequence). This CDR3 is built from 17 residues. The CDR3 DNA reads as TGTGCCAGCAGCTTGGCCGGTAGAGGGACAGGGGGAGAGACCCAGTACTTC. This gives the protein CASSLAGRGTGGETQYF. The full variable domain, completed using reference TRBV5-4 and TRBJ2-5, is ETGVTQSPTHLIKTRGQQVTLRCSSQSGHNTVSWYQQALGQGPQFIFQYYREEENGRGNFPPRFSGLQFPNYSSELNVNALELDDSALYLCASSLAGRGTGGETQYFGPGTRLLVL.

This rearrangement joins TRBV6-2 or TRBV6-3 to TRBJ2-7; 8 bases fit TRBD2. Germline values: CDR1 MNHEY, CDR2 SVGEGT. J was trimmed by 6 bases and V by 2 bases; bases with no gene match: 3. The CDR3 length is 13 residues. CDR3 bases: TGTGCCAGCAGTTACGTGGCGGGGGGCGAGCAGTACTTC. It is translated as CASSYVAGGEQYF.

This chain links TRBV15 with TRBJ2-5; D may be TRBD2 (6 bases). CDR3 length: 15 residues. Looked up from germline, CDR1 is LNHNV and CDR2 is YYDKDF (reference sequence). V was trimmed by 9 bases and J by 4 bases, leaving 21 bases between them. The CDR3 DNA sequence: TGTGCCACTACCTGGTTGGGGGGAGATGCAGAGACCCAGTACTTC. Its translation is CATTWLGGDAETQYF.

This clonotype has more than one count but fewer than ten. The chain carries TRBV28 and TRBJ2-7, with D unresolved. Trimming shortened V by 7 bases and J by 1 base, and 8 bases separated the two germline ends. CDR3 length: 12 residues. From germline, CDR1 is MDHEN and CDR2 SYDVKM. The CDR3 DNA sequence: TGTGCCAGCAAAAGGGTTTCCTACGAGCAGTACTTC. The encoded protein is CASKRVSYEQYF.

The gene calls are TRBV14 and TRBJ2-1; maybe TRBD2 (7 bases). CDR3 length: 13 amino acids. V lost 1 base to trimming and J lost 9 bases, with 10 bases between them. Germline V gene data show CDR1 as SGHDN and CDR2 as FVKESK. The CDR3 sequence: CASSQAGGSEQFF. DNA of the CDR3: TGTGCCAGCAGCCAAGCGGGGGGCAGTGAGCAGTTCTTC. Together with reference TRBV14 and TRBJ2-1, the CDR3 gives the full variable domain: EAGVTQFPSHSVIEKGQTVTLRCDPISGHDNLYWYRRVMGKEIKFLLHFVKESKQDESGMPNNRFLAERTGGTYSTLKVQPAELEDSGVYFCASSQAGGSEQFFGPGTRLTVL.